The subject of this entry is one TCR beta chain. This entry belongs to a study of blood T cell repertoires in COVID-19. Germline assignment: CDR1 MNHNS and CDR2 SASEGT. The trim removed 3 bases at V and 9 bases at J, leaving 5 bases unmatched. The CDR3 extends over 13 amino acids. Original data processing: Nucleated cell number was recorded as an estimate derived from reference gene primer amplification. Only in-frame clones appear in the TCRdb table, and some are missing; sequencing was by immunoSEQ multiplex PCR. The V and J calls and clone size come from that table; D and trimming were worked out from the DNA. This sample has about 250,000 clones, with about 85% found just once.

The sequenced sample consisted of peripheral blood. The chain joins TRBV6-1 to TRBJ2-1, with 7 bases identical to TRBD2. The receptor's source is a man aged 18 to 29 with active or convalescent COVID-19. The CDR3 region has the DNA TGTGCCAGCAGTGAGGGAGGGGCACGTGAGCAGTTCTTC. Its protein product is CASSEGGAREQFF.